Listed below are T cell receptor beta chains from one sample, sequenced in a study of blood T cell repertoires in COVID-19. Sequenced by immunoSEQ multiplex PCR; TCRdb stores in-frame clones only, minus some. The repertoire has around 250,000 clones, 88% of them found once; the top ten carry around 0.7%. Sequencing was carried out using peripheral blood. These receptors were collected from a human donor in a cohort sampled during active COVID-19. Each CDR3 is given with its conserved first and last residue. D genes are given only for firm matches. Rows may omit the clone size; those that give it use once, few, many or a size class.

d_gene	abundance	v_gene	j_gene	CDR3nt	CDR3aa
.	.	TRBV5-1	TRBJ2-1	TGCGCCAGCAGCTTTCGACTGGTCAATGAGCAGTTCTTC	CASSFRLVNEQFF
TRBD2	.	TRBV6-2/TRBV6-3	TRBJ2-5	TGTGCCAGCAGCCTCGGGACTAGCGTCCTAGAGACCCAGTACTTC	CASSLGTSVLETQYF
.	.	TRBV4-1	TRBJ2-7	TGCGCCAGCAGCCAAGATTGGCTCTCCTACGAGCAGTACTTC	CASSQDWLSYEQYF
TRBD1	.	TRBV28	TRBJ2-7	TGTGCCAGCAGCCCCCGGGACAGGATCTACGAGCAGTACTTC	CASSPRDRIYEQYF
.	.	TRBV19	TRBJ1-1	TGTGCCAGTAGTACAAGACACAACACTGAAGCTTTCTTT	CASSTRHNTEAFF
.	.	TRBV6-2/TRBV6-3	TRBJ2-7	TGTGCCAGCAGTTACTCCTCCGGTTCTTCCTACGAGCAGTACTTC	CASSYSSGSSYEQYF
.	.	TRBV12-3/TRBV12-4	TRBJ1-1	TGTGCCAGCAGTTCAGGACAGAACACTGAAGCTTTCTTT	CASSSGQNTEAFF
.	few	TRBV7-2	TRBJ2-7	TGTGCCAGCAGCCATAGCCCTGGACAGTCCGACGAGCAGTACTTC	CASSHSPGQSDEQYF
TRBD1	once	TRBV6-1	TRBJ1-1	TGTGCCAGCAGTGATAAATCATACAGGGGCACTGAAGCTTTCTTT	CASSDKSYRGTEAFF
.	.	TRBV7-2	TRBJ1-1	TGTGCCAGCAGCTTAGAGGCAGGCCCGAACACTGAAGCTTTCTTT	CASSLEAGPNTEAFF
TRBD1	.	TRBV5-1	TRBJ2-3	TGCGCCAGCAGCTTCCCGGAGACAGGGGCTAAAGATACGCAGTATTTT	CASSFPETGAKDTQYF
TRBD1	.	TRBV29-1	TRBJ1-1	TGCAGCTCATACCCCGGACAGGGACGAGCTTTCTTT	CSSYPGQGRAFF
.	.	TRBV10-3	TRBJ2-5	TGTGCCATCCGGGACATCCTTGGGGCGGACGACCAAGAGACCCAGTACTTC	CAIRDILGADDQETQYF
.	.	TRBV2	TRBJ2-2	TGTGCCAGTACCGACTGGGCCGGGGAGCTGTTTTTT	CASTDWAGELFF
TRBD2	.	TRBV5-1	TRBJ2-1	TGCGCCAGCAGCTTGGGAACTAGCGGGTATAACAATGAGCAGTTCTTC	CASSLGTSGYNNEQFF
.	many	TRBV20-1	TRBJ2-7	TGCAGTGCTAGTAGTTCGGGGGATGACTACGAGCAGTACTTC	CSASSSGDDYEQYF
TRBD1	.	TRBV5-1	TRBJ1-2	TGCGCCAGCAGCCCGGACAGGGGCTGGGGCTATGGCTACACCTTC	CASSPDRGWGYGYTF
TRBD1	.	TRBV11-2	TRBJ1-4	TGTGCCAGCAGCCCCGGGACAGGGGTGCCTAATGAAAAACTGTTTTTT	CASSPGTGVPNEKLFF
.	.	TRBV19	TRBJ1-2	TGTGCCAGTTCCCTAGGGGGATCCAACTATGGCTACACCTTC	CASSLGGSNYGYTF
.	.	TRBV4-1	TRBJ1-5	TGCGCCAGCAGCCAGTACTCTTCGGGAGTCAATCAGCCCCAGCATTTT	CASSQYSSGVNQPQHF
.	.	TRBV6-1	TRBJ1-1	TGTGCCAGCAGTGAGTGGGGCAGGGGTGTTGGTACTGAAGCTTTCTTT	CASSEWGRGVGTEAFF
.	.	TRBV10-3	TRBJ2-7	TGTGCCATTGCCAGGGAAGCCTACGAGCAGTACTTC	CAIAREAYEQYF
.	.	TRBV7-9	TRBJ2-7	TGTGCCAGCAGCTTAGAACTATACGAGCAGTACTTC	CASSLELYEQYF
TRBD1	.	TRBV27	TRBJ1-1	TGTGCCAGCAGTTTCCGGGGGACAGACACTGAAGCTTTCTTT	CASSFRGTDTEAFF
TRBD1	.	TRBV5-4	TRBJ2-7	TGTGCCAGCAGCTTCGGGACAGGGGGCTACGAGCAGTACTTC	CASSFGTGGYEQYF
TRBD1	.	TRBV6-5	TRBJ1-2	TGTGCCAGCATTACAGGGGGCGCGAATTTAGGCTACACCTTC	CASITGGANLGYTF
.	.	TRBV30	TRBJ2-5	TGTGCCTCCAGAGTCCGGAGGCGAGAGACCCAGTACTTC	CASRVRRRETQYF
.	.	TRBV7-2	TRBJ1-6	TGTGCCAGCAGCTTAGAGCGGCCACAAACCCTCCACTTT	CASSLERPQTLHF
.	.	TRBV12-5	TRBJ1-2	TGTGCTAGTGGTTTGGTCCCAGGGAACTATGGCTACACCTTC	CASGLVPGNYGYTF
TRBD2	.	TRBV7-9	TRBJ2-3	TGTGCCAGCAGCGCGGGACTAGCGGGATTAGATACGCAGTATTTT	CASSAGLAGLDTQYF
.	.	TRBV19	TRBJ2-7	TGTGCCAGTAGCCCGGGACTCACTTTTGAGCAGTACTTC	CASSPGLTFEQYF
.	.	TRBV18	TRBJ1-1	TGTGCCAGCTCACCGGGAGGCAGCGGGCTCACTGAAGCTTTCTTT	CASSPGGSGLTEAFF
.	.	TRBV19	TRBJ2-7	TGTGCCAGTAGTAGAGGCGGCTACCTATACGAGCAGTACTTC	CASSRGGYLYEQYF
.	.	TRBV6-6	TRBJ2-5	TGTGCCAGCAGTAAGCCCAACGGAAACCTCAGAGGGTCCCAGTACTTC	CASSKPNGNLRGSQYF
TRBD1	.	TRBV7-9	TRBJ1-2	TGTGCCAGCAGCTACAGGGGTGGCTACACCTTC	CASSYRGGYTF
TRBD2	.	TRBV10-3	TRBJ2-7	TGTGCCATCTCCGATGGGACTATTGCCTACGAGCAGTACTTC	CAISDGTIAYEQYF
.	.	TRBV4-3	TRBJ2-7	TGCGCCAGCAGCCAAGAAGGCAGGGTGGGCGAGCAGTACTTC	CASSQEGRVGEQYF
.	.	TRBV19	TRBJ2-7	TGTGCCAGTAGTATAGTAGGGAGCAGCTACGAGCAGTACTTC	CASSIVGSSYEQYF
TRBD2	.	TRBV7-7	TRBJ2-2	TGTGCTAGCAGCTTAGTATCTAGCGGGAGTGAAGGGGAGCTGTTTTTT	CASSLVSSGSEGELFF
.	.	TRBV28	TRBJ1-6	TGTGCCAGCAGTTTATCAGAATTTGGTTCACCCCTCCACTTT	CASSLSEFGSPLHF